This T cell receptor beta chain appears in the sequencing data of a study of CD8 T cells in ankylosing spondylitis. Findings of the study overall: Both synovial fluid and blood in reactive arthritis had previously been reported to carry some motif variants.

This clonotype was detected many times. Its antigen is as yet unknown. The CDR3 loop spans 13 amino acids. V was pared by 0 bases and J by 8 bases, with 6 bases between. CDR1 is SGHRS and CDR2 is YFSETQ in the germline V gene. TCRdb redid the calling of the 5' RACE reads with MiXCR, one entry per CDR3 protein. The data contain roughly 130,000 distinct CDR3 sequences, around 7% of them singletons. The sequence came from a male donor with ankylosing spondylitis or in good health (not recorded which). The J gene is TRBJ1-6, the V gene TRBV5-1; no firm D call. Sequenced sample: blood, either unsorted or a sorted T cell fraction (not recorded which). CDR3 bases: TGCGCCAGCAGCTTGGGGCGGGATTCACCCCTCCACTTT. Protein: CASSLGRDSPLHF.